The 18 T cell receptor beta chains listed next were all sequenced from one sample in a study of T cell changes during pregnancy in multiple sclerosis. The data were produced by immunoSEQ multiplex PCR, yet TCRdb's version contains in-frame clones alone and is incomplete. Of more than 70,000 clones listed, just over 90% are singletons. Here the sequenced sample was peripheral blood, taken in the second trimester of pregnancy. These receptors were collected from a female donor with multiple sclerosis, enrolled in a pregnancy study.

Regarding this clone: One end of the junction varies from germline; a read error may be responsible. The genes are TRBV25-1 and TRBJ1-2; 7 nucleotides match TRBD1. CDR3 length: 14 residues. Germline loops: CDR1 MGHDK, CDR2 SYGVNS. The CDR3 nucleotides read TGTGCCAGCAGCGAATTGGGACAGAACTATGGCTACACCTTC. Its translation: CASSELGQNYGYTF.

The CDR3 DNA sequence: TGCGCCAGCAGCCAAGAAGTTTTGGCTTACACTGAAGCTTTCTTT. Its protein is CASSQEVLAYTEAFF. This chain joins TRBV4-1 and TRBJ1-1; D not resolved. Trimming took 0 bases from V and 3 from J, leaving 11 bases between them. There are 15 residues in the CDR3. Looked up from germline, CDR1 is MGHRA and CDR2 is YSYEKL.

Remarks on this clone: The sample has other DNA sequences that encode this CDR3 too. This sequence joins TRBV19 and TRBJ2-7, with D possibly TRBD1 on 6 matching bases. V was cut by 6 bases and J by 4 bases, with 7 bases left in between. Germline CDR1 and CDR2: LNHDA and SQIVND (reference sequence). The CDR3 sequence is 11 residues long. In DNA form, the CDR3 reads TGTGCCAGTAGGGACAGTTACGAGCAGTACTTC. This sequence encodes CASRDSYEQYF.

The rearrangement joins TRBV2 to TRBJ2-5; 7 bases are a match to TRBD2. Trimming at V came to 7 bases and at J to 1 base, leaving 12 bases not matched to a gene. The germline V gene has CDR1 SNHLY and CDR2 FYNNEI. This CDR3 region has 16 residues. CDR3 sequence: CASTGGWSRGQETQYF. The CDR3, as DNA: TGTGCCAGCACCGGGGGGTGGTCCCGGGGCCAAGAGACCCAGTACTTC.

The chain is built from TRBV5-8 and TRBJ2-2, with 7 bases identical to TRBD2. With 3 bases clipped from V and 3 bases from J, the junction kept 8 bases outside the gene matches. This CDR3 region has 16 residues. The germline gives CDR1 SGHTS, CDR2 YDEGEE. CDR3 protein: CASSSWGGLDTGELFF. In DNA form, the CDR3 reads TGTGCCAGCAGCTCGTGGGGGGGATTGGACACCGGGGAGCTGTTTTTT. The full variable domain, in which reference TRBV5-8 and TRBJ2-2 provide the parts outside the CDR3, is EAGVTQSPTHLIKTRGQQATLRCSPISGHTSVYWYQQALGLGLQFLLWYDEGEERNRGNFPPRFSGRQFPNYSSELNVNALELEDSALYLCASSSWGGLDTGELFFGEGSRLTVL.

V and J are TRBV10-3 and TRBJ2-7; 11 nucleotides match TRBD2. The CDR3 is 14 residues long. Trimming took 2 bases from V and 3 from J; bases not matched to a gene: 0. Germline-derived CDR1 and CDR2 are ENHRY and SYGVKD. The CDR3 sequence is CAISEGTSGYEQYF. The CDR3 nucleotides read TGTGCCATCAGTGAGGGGACTAGCGGCTACGAGCAGTACTTC.

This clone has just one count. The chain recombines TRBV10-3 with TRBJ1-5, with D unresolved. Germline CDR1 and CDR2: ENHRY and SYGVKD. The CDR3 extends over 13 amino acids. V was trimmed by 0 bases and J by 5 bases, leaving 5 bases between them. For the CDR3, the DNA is TGTGCCATCAGTGAGTCACCGGATCAGCCCCAGCATTTT. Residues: CAISESPDQPQHF.

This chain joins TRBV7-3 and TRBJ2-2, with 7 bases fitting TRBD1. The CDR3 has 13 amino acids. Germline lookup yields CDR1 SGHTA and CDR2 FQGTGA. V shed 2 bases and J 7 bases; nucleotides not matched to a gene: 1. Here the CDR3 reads CASSLSGGGELFF. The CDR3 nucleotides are TGTGCCAGCAGCTTATCAGGGGGCGGGGAGCTGTTTTTT. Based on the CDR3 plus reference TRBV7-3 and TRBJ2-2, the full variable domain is GAGVSQTPSNKVTEKGKYVELRCDPISGHTALYWYRQSLGQGPEFLIYFQGTGAADDSGLPNDRFFAVRPEGSVSTLKIQRTERGDSAVYLCASSLSGGGELFFGEGSRLTVL.

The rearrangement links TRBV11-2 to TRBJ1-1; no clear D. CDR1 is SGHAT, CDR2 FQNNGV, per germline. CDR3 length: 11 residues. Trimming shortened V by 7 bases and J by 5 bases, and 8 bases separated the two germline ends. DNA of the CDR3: TGTGCCAGCACCCCCGGGACTGAAGCTTTCTTT. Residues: CASTPGTEAFF.

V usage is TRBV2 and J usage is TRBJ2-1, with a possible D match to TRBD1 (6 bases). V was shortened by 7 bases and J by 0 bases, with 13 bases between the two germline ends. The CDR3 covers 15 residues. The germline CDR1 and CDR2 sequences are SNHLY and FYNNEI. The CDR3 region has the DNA TGTGCCAGCAAGGTCGAGACAGGCTCCTACAATGAGCAGTTCTTC. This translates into CASKVETGSYNEQFF.

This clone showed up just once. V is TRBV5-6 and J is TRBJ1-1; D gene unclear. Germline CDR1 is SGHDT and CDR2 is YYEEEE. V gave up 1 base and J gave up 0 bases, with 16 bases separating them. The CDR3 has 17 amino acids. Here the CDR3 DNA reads TGTGCCAGCAGCTTGCGGGTCCTCCTCCCCATGAACACTGAAGCTTTCTTT. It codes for CASSLRVLLPMNTEAFF.

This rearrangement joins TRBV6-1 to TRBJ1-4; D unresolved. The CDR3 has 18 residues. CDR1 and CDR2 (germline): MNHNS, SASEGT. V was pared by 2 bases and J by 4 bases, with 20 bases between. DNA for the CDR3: TGTGCCAGCAGTGAATCGGCGATATGGGCCTTGGTTAATGAAAAACTGTTTTTT. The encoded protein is CASSESAIWALVNEKLFF.

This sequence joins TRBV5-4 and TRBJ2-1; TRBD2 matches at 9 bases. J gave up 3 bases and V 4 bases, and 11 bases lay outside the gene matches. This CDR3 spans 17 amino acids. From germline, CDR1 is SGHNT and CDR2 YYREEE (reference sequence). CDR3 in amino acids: CASSRQGGAGGYNEQFF. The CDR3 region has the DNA TGTGCCAGCAGCCGACAGGGTGGAGCGGGGGGCTACAATGAGCAGTTCTTC.

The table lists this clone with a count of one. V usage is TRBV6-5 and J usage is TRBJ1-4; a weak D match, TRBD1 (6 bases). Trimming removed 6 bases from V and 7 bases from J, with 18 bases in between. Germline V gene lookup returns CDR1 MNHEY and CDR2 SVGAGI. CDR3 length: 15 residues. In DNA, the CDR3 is TGTGCCAGCAGGCCCGACAGGTCCTTAAGTGAAAAACTGTTTTTT. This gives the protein CASRPDRSLSEKLFF.

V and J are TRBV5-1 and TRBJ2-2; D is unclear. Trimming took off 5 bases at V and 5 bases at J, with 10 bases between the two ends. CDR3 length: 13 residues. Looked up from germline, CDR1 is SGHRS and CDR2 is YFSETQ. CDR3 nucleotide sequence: TGCGCCAGCAGACAGACGGATACCGGGGAGCTGTTTTTT. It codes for CASRQTDTGELFF.

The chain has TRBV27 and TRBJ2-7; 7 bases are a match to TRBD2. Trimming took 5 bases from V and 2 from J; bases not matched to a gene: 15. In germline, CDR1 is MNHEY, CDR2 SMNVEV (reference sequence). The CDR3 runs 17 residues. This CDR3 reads CASSRNSGGGLPYEQYF. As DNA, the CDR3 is TGTGCCAGCAGTAGAAACTCTGGCGGGGGACTTCCCTACGAGCAGTACTTC.

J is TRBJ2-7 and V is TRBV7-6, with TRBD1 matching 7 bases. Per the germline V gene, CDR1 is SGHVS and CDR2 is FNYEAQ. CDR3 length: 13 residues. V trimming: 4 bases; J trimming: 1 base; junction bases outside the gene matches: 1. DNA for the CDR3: TGTGCCAGCAGCTGGGGACAGTCCTACGAGCAGTACTTC. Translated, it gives CASSWGQSYEQYF.

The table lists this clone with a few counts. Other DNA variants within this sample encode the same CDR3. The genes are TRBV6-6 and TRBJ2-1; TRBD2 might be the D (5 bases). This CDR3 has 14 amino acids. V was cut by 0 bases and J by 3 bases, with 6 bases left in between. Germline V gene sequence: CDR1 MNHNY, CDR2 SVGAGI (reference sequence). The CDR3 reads CASSYSRVYNEQFF. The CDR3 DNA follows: TGTGCCAGCAGTTACTCGAGGGTCTACAATGAGCAGTTCTTC.